This T cell receptor (beta chain) was found in a study of blood T cell repertoires in COVID-19 (TCRdb year 2020). With respect to the entire study: The collaborator samples originated in the United States, Italy and Spain and spanned the acute and convalescent phases of COVID-19. Sample metadata almost always included a de-identified subject ID, COVID-19 status, age in years and sex. The dataset comprised deeply sampled blood TCRbeta repertoires from subjects exposed to, actively infected with, or recovered from COVID-19. The repertoires were released in a freely available public database meant as a resource for research on the immune response to SARS-CoV-2. The material from the prospective study consisted of cDNA or gDNA derived from T cells, B-cell-depleted T cells, or PBMCs. Samples came from the ongoing ImmuneRACE study (first 160 participants) plus 1,254 subjects from 6 global collaborators. HLA class I and class II types, where available, came from metadata supplied by the sample provider rather than from assay-based typing. Findings and caveats that apply to the study as a whole: Clinical and demographic metadata were provided uncurated, with the amount varying by source and participant.

From its cysteine to its phenylalanine, the CDR3 spans 11 amino acids. The retained sequence is limited to the CDR3, 33 bases, with the frame set at the first base. The germline V gene (reference sequence) sets CDR1 to SGHNT and CDR2 to YYREEE. On this clone: Its recognized antigen is unknown. Per-base qualities were not stored, and no clone one base away is much larger.

TCRbeta CDR3 regions were amplified from genomic DNA by means of the immunoSEQ Assay, a bias-controlled multiplex PCR. Concerning the study's data processing: Within the assay, amplification of reference gene primers was used to estimate how many nucleated cells each sample contained. Sequence reads were collapsed and filtered to measure the absolute abundance of every unique TCRbeta CDR3 rearrangement. For each sample, productive Simpson clonality was calculated by taking the square root of Simpson's diversity index across productive rearrangements. TCRdb took over this immuneACCESS table, retaining in-frame rearrangements with V and J assigned. Such tables are incomplete; in checked studies, under half of the missing clones stem from an unresolved V gene, and the remainder is unexplained. The DNA was the basis for D and trimming; V, J and clone size are from that table. In all, the sample holds a few hundred thousand clones, and roughly 86% of those were seen once. The ten biggest clones cover around 3% of the sample.

Whole blood was collected in K2EDTA tubes by collaborating institutions according to the institutions' own protocols. For TCRbeta analysis, collaborators shipped samples in one of three forms: frozen whole blood, isolated PBMCs, or DNA extracted from either of those sample types. The sequence came from a man in his 60s with acute or convalescent COVID-19. The sequencing sample was made of peripheral blood. The sequence joins TRBV5-4 to TRBJ1-2; no D segment can be confidently identified. The DNA is TGTGCTACAAGCCAGGACTATGGCTACACCTTC. Translated, it reads CATSQDYGYTF.